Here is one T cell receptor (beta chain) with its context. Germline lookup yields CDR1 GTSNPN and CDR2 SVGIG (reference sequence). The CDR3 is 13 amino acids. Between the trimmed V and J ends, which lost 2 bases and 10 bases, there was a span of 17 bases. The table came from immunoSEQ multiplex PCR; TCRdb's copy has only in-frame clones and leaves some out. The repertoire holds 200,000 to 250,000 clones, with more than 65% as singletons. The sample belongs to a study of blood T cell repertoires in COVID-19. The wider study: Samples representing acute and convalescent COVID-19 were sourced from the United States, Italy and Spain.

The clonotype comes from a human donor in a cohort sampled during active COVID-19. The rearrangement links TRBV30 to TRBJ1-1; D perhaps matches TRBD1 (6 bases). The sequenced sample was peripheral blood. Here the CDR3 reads CAWSYIGQIRAFF. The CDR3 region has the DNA TGTGCCTGGAGTTACATTGGACAGATTCGAGCTTTCTTT.